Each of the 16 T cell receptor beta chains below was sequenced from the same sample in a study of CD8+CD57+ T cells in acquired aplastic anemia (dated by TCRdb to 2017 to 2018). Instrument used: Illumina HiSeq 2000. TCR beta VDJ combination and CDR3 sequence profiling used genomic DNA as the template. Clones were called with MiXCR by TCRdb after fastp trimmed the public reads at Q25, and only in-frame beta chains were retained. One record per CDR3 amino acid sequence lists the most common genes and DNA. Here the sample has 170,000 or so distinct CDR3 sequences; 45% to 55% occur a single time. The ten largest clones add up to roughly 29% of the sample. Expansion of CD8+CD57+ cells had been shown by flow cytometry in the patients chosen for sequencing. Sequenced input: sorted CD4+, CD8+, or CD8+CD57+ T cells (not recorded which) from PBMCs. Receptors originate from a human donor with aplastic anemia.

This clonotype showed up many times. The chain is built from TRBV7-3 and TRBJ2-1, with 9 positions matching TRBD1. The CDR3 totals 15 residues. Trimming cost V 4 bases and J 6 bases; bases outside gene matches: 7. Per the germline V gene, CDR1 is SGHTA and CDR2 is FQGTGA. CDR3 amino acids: CASSSGQGRGNEQFF. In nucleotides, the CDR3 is TGTGCCAGCAGCTCGGGACAGGGCCGGGGCAATGAGCAGTTCTTC.

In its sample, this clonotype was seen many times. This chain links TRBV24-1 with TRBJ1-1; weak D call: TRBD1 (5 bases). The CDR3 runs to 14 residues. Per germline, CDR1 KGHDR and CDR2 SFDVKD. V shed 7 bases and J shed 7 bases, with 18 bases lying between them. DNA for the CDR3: TGTGCCACCAGCCAACTTGGGGGGGGGGTTGAAGCTTTCTTT. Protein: CATSQLGGGVEAFF.

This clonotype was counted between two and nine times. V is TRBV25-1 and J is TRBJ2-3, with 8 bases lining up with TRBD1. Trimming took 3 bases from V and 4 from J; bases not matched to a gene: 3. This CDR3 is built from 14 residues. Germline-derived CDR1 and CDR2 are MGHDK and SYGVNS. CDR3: CASSDPQGADTQYF. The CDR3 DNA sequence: TGTGCCAGCAGTGACCCACAGGGGGCAGATACGCAGTATTTT.

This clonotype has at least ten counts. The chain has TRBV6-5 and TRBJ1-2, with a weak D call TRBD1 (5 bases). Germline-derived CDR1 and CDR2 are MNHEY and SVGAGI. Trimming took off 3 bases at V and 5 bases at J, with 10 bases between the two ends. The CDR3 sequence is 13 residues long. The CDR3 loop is CASSYDSTYGYTF. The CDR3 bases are TGTGCCAGCAGTTATGACAGCACTTATGGCTACACCTTC.

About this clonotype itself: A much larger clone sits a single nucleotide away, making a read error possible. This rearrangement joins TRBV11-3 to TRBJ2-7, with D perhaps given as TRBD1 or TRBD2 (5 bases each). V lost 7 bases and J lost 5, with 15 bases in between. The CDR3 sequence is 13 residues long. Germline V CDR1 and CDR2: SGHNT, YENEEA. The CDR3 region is CASKGRASDEQYF. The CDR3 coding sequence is TGTGCCAGCAAGGGGCGGGCTTCGGACGAGCAGTACTTC.

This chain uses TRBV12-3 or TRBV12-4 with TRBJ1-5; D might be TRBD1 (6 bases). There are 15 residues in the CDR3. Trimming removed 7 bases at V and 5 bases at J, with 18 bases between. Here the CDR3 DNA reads TGTGCCAGCACCCCAGCCACAGGGAAGGATCAGCCCCAGCATTTT. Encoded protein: CASTPATGKDQPQHF.

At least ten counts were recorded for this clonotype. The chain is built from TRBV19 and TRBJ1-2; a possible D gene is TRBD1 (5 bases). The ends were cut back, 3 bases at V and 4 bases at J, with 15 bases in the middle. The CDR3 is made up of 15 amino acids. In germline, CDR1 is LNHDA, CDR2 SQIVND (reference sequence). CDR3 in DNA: TGTGCCAGTAGTATTCCCCCCTTGGGGGTCTATGGCTACACCTTC. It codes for CASSIPPLGVYGYTF. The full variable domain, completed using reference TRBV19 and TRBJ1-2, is DGGITQSPKYLFRKEGQNVTLSCEQNLNHDAMYWYRQDPGQGLRLIYYSQIVNDFQKGDIAEGYSVSREKKESFPLTVTSAQKNPTAFYLCASSIPPLGVYGYTFGSGTRLTVV.

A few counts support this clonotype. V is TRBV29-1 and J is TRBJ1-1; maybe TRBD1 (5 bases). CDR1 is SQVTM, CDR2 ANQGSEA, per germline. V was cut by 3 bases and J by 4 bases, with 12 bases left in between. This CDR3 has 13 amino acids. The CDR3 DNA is TGCAGCGTTGAGGGGCAAATGGGCACTGAAGCTTTCTTT. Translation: CSVEGQMGTEAFF.

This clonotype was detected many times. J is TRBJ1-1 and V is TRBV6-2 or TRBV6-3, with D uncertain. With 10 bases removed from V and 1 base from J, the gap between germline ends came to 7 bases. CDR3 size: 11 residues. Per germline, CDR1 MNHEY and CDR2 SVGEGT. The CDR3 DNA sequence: TGTGCCATCCAGAGGAACACTGAAGCTTTCTTT. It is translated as CAIQRNTEAFF.

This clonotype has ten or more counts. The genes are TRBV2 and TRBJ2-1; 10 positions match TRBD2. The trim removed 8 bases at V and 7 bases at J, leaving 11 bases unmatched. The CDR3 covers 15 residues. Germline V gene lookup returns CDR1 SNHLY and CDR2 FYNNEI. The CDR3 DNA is TGTGCCAGCTGCGAACGGGGACTAGCGACAAATGAGCAGTTCTTC. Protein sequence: CASCERGLATNEQFF.

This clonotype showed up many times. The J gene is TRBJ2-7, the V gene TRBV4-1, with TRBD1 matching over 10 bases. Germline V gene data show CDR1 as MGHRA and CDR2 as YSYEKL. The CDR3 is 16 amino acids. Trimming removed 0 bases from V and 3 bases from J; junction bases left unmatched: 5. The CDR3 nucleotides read TGCGCCAGCAGCCAAGATGTGGGGGACAGGGGCTACGAGCAGTACTTC. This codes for CASSQDVGDRGYEQYF.

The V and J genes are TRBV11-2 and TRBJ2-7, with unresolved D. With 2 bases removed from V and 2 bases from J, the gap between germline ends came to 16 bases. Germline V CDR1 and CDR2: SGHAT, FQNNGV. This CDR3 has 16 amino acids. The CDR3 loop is CASSLSSRISTYEQYF. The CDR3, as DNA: TGTGCCAGCAGCTTAAGCTCGCGGATCTCGACCTACGAGCAGTACTTC.

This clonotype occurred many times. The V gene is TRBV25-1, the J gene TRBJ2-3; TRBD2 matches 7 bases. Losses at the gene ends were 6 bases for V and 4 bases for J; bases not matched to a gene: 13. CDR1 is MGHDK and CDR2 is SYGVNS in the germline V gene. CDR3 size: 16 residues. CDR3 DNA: TGTGCCAGCAGCCGGGGGGTGCCCACCCGGGCAGATACGCAGTATTTT. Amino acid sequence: CASSRGVPTRADTQYF. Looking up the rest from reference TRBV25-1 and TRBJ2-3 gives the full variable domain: EADIYQTPRYLVIGTGKKITLECSQTMGHDKMYWYQQDPGMELHLIHYSYGVNSTEKGDLSSESTVSRIRTEHFPLTLESARPSHTSQYLCASSRGVPTRADTQYFGPGTRLTVL.

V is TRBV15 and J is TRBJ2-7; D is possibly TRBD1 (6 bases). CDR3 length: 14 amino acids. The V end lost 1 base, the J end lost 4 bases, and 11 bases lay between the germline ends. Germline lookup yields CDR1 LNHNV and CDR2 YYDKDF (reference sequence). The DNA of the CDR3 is TGTGCCACCAGCAGAGGGGACACCCGTTACGAGCAGTACTTC. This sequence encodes CATSRGDTRYEQYF.

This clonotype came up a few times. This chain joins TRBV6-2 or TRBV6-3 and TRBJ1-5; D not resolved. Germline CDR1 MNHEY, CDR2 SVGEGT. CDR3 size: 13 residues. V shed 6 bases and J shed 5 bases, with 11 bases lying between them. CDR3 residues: CASSPGKYQPQHF. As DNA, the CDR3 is TGTGCCAGCAGCCCCGGGAAGTATCAGCCCCAGCATTTT.

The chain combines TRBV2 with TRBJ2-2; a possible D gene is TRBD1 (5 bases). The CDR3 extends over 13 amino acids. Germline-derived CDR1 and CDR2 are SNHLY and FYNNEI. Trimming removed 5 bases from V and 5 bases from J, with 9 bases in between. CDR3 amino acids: CASSRRGTGELFF. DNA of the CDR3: TGTGCCAGCAGTCGAAGGGGTACCGGGGAGCTGTTTTTT. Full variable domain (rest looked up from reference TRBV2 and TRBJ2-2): EPEVTQTPSHQVTQMGQEVILRCVPISNHLYFYWYRQILGQKVEFLVSFYNNEISEKSEIFDDQFSVERPDGSNFTLKIRSTKLEDSAMYFCASSRRGTGELFFGEGSRLTVL.